The 24 T cell receptor beta chains in this list originate from one sample, sequenced in a study of beta chain features in type 1 diabetes. Expressed TCRB transcripts were sequenced, since all the RNA that had been isolated was reverse transcribed. Sequenced by immunoSEQ multiplex PCR; TCRdb stores in-frame clones only, minus some. The sample records around 250,000 clones, 13% to 15% being singletons. The sequencing sample was made of naive CD4+ T cells from blood. The receptors stem from a middle-aged woman in good health.

The gene calls are TRBV18 and TRBJ1-1; D not certain. Germline V gene sequence: CDR1 KGHSH, CDR2 LQKENI. V was shortened by 0 bases and J by 5 bases, with 7 bases between the two germline ends. The CDR3 runs to 13 residues. The CDR3 DNA is TGTGCCAGCTCACCACCAGGAGAGACTGAAGCTTTCTTT. This translates into CASSPPGETEAFF.

The rearrangement uses TRBV6-1 and TRBJ1-2, with D tentatively TRBD1 (5 bases). CDR3 length: 12 residues. Germline assignment: CDR1 MNHNS and CDR2 SASEGT. The germline V and J ends were trimmed by 3 bases and 8 bases, with 10 bases remaining between them. This chain's CDR3 is CASSDREGGYTF. The CDR3 bases are TGTGCCAGCAGTGACAGGGAGGGCGGCTACACCTTC.

The V call is TRBV11-2, the J call TRBJ2-3; possibly TRBD2 for D (6 bases). From germline, CDR1 is SGHAT and CDR2 FQNNGV. The V end lost 3 bases, the J end lost 3 bases, and 19 bases lay between the germline ends. This CDR3 is built from 17 residues. The CDR3 sequence: CASSFGVYGGRTDTQYF. In DNA form, the CDR3 reads TGTGCCAGCAGCTTTGGGGTATATGGGGGGAGGACAGATACGCAGTATTTT.

The chain links TRBV19 to TRBJ1-5; D might be TRBD1 (6 bases). In germline, CDR1 is LNHDA, CDR2 SQIVND (reference sequence). The ends were cut back, 3 bases at V and 8 bases at J, with 14 bases in the middle. The CDR3 length is 14 residues. The CDR3 sequence is CASSINGGHKPQHF. In DNA, the CDR3 is TGTGCCAGTAGTATCAACGGGGGGCACAAGCCCCAGCATTTT. Together with reference TRBV19 and TRBJ1-5, the CDR3 gives the full variable domain: DGGITQSPKYLFRKEGQNVTLSCEQNLNHDAMYWYRQDPGQGLRLIYYSQIVNDFQKGDIAEGYSVSREKKESFPLTVTSAQKNPTAFYLCASSINGGHKPQHFGDGTRLSIL.

This clone has a handful of counts. J is TRBJ1-2 and V is TRBV6-5, with TRBD1 matching 7 bases. The CDR3 is 13 residues long. Looked up from germline, CDR1 is MNHEY and CDR2 is SVGAGI. Trimming cost V 6 bases and J 8 bases; bases outside gene matches: 9. This CDR3 is CASSLQGLGGYTF. The CDR3 DNA reads as TGTGCCAGCAGCCTACAGGGGCTGGGGGGCTACACCTTC.

This chain links TRBV4-1 with TRBJ1-5; 9 nucleotides line up with TRBD1. Trimming removed 3 bases from V and 12 bases from J; junction bases left unmatched: 6. The CDR3 has 13 amino acids. The germline gives CDR1 MGHRA, CDR2 YSYEKL. The chain's CDR3 is CASSQGQGGIQHF. For the CDR3, the DNA is TGCGCCAGCAGCCAGGGACAGGGAGGGATCCAGCATTTT.

The chain links TRBV4-1 to TRBJ2-6; 7 bases line up with TRBD1. V trimming: 4 bases; J trimming: 0 bases; junction bases outside the gene matches: 9. The CDR3 has 18 residues. In germline, CDR1 is MGHRA, CDR2 YSYEKL. CDR3 sequence reads: CASSPEGQQISGANVLTF. The CDR3 DNA reads TGCGCCAGCAGCCCAGAGGGACAGCAAATCTCTGGGGCCAACGTCCTGACTTTC.

This clone has more than one count but fewer than ten. The rearrangement uses TRBV10-3 and TRBJ2-5; possibly TRBD2 for D (6 bases). The CDR3 runs to 14 residues. V lost 7 bases and J lost 1, with 13 bases in between. Germline V lookup: CDR1 ENHRY, CDR2 SYGVKD. The CDR3 coding sequence is TGTGCCATCAAAACCGGAGGGAGCCAAGAGACCCAGTACTTC. Amino acids: CAIKTGGSQETQYF.

This clone was counted only a few times. The V gene is TRBV6-1, the J gene TRBJ2-1; D is undetermined. In germline, CDR1 is MNHNS, CDR2 SASEGT. This CDR3 has 15 residues. V was shortened by 2 bases and J by 1 base, with 9 bases between the two germline ends. CDR3 DNA sequence: TGTGCCAGCAGTGAAAATGCCGGGTCCTACAATGAGCAGTTCTTC. This translates into CASSENAGSYNEQFF.

This clone was seen more than once but under ten times. V and J are TRBV6-1 and TRBJ1-5; D is uncertain. V lost 6 bases, J lost 0 bases, and 9 bases lay in between. The length of the CDR3 is 14 residues. CDR1 and CDR2 from the germline V gene are MNHNS and SASEGT. CDR3 bases: TGTGCCAGCAGCCTCGACTATAGCAATCAGCCCCAGCATTTT. Amino acids: CASSLDYSNQPQHF.

This clone was seen a handful of times. The chain recombines TRBV19 with TRBJ1-3, with a possible D match to TRBD1 (5 bases). This CDR3 comprises 15 residues. The V end was cut by 5 bases, the J end by 4 bases, with 15 bases between. Per germline, CDR1 LNHDA and CDR2 SQIVND (reference sequence). The DNA for the CDR3 is TGTGCCAGTAGTTTGGACGGGACTCGGGGAAACACCATATATTTT. Translating it yields CASSLDGTRGNTIYF.

The V gene is TRBV7-2, the J gene TRBJ2-1; D is unresolved. The germline gives CDR1 SGHTA, CDR2 FQGNSA. The CDR3 is made up of 13 amino acids. The CDR3: CGGAKSSYNEQFF. The CDR3, as DNA: TGTGGCGGTGCAAAAAGCTCCTACAATGAGCAGTTCTTC. The variable domain in full, completed from reference TRBV7-2 and TRBJ2-1, reads GAGVSQSPSNKVTEKGKDVELRCDPISGHTALYWYRQSLGQGLEFLIYFQGNSAPDKSGLPSDRFSAERTGGSVSTLTIQRTQQEDSAVYLCGGAKSSYNEQFFGPGTRLTVL.

The gene calls are TRBV7-9 and TRBJ2-7; possible D gene TRBD1, 6 bases. The V gene lost 4 bases and the J gene lost 7 bases, with 23 bases spanning the gap. CDR3 length: 16 residues. Per germline, CDR1 SEHNR and CDR2 FQNEAQ (reference sequence). The CDR3 bases are TGTGCCAGCAGCTCAAAGGAGACAGGCCCGAGATCGGAGCAGTACTTC. Its translation is CASSSKETGPRSEQYF. Combining the CDR3 with reference TRBV7-9 and TRBJ2-7 gives the whole variable domain DTGVSQNPRHKITKRGQNVTFRCDPISEHNRLYWYRQTLGQGPEFLTYFQNEAQLEKSRLLSDRFSAERPKGSFSTLEIQRTEQGDSAMYLCASSSKETGPRSEQYFGPGTRLTVT.

As to this clone: Other DNA sequences in the sample encode the same CDR3. V gene TRBV19 combines with J gene TRBJ2-1, with D possibly matching TRBD2 (6 bases). This CDR3 contains 13 residues. Germline CDR1 reads LNHDA; CDR2 reads SQIVND (reference sequence). Trimming cost V 6 bases and J 1 base, with 7 bases left between them. The CDR3 nucleotides read TGTGCCAGTAGGAGCGGGTCCTACAATGAGCAGTTCTTC. Translated: CASRSGSYNEQFF.

This clone was picked up many times. CDR3 region: CASSPLAGKDTQYF. For the CDR3, the DNA is TGTGCCAGCTCCCCACTAGCGGGGAAAGATACGCAGTATTTT. The chain joins TRBV7-9 to TRBJ2-3, with 10 bases that match TRBD2. The CDR3 contains 14 residues. V shed 8 bases, J shed 5 bases, and the junction held 7 bases outside the gene matches. Germline CDR1 and CDR2: SEHNR and FQNEAQ (reference sequence).

The chain links TRBV27 to TRBJ2-1, with TRBD1 identical over 11 bases. The CDR3 runs 15 residues. V lost 6 bases and J lost 3; bases outside the gene matches: 4. The germline V gene has CDR1 MNHEY and CDR2 SMNVEV (reference sequence). In DNA, the CDR3 is TGTGCCAGCAGGCAGGGACAGGGGGGCTACAATGAGCAGTTCTTC. This codes for CASRQGQGGYNEQFF.

This chain joins TRBV6-5 and TRBJ2-7; weak D call: TRBD2 (5 bases). The CDR3 length is 14 residues. Trimming took off 7 bases at V and 0 bases at J, with 13 bases between the two ends. The V gene's germline CDR1 is MNHEY and CDR2 SVGAGI. The CDR3 coding sequence is TGTGCCAGCAAGGGAGACTTGGACTCCTACGAGCAGTACTTC. Translated: CASKGDLDSYEQYF.

V gene TRBV7-8 combines with J gene TRBJ2-2, with TRBD1 matching 11 bases. Germline lookup yields CDR1 SGHVS and CDR2 FQNEAQ. This CDR3 is built from 16 residues. V dropped 5 bases and J dropped 6; count of bases not matched to a gene: 8. The CDR3 region is CASSPRDRGTSGELFF. The CDR3 nucleotides read TGTGCCAGCAGCCCCCGGGACAGGGGGACGTCCGGGGAGCTGTTTTTT.

This rearrangement joins TRBV10-3 to TRBJ1-6, with TRBD1 identical over 9 bases. Germline CDR1 ENHRY, CDR2 SYGVKD. The length of the CDR3 is 13 residues. The V and J ends lost 6 bases and 9 bases, in that order; junction bases with no gene match: 3. The CDR3 loop is CAIRDRGGSPLHF. CDR3 sequence (DNA): TGTGCCATCAGGGACAGGGGAGGTTCACCCCTCCACTTT.

This clone was detected a few times. This chain links TRBV5-6 with TRBJ1-2, with D unresolved. Germline CDR1 is SGHDT and CDR2 is YYEEEE. V was clipped by 2 bases and J by 5 bases, with 16 bases between them. The CDR3 has 15 amino acids. CDR3 sequence (DNA): TGTGCCAGCAGCTTAGCGTCTCAGATTCTTTATGGCTACACCTTC. Translated: CASSLASQILYGYTF.

The genes are TRBV11-2 and TRBJ2-3; D is possibly TRBD1 (5 bases). The CDR3 contains 13 residues. Germline CDR1 reads SGHAT; CDR2 reads FQNNGV. Trimming took off 4 bases at V and 6 bases at J, with 11 bases between the two ends. In DNA, the CDR3 is TGTGCCAGCAGCTCCCGTGGGGCCGATACGCAGTATTTT. This codes for CASSSRGADTQYF.

Written as DNA, the CDR3 is TGTGCCAGCTCACCCCAGGGGGCGAGGGAGCAGTACTTC. This encodes CASSPQGAREQYF. V is TRBV18 and J is TRBJ2-7; 8 nucleotides line up with TRBD1. V gave up 3 bases and J gave up 7 bases; unmatched junction bases: 5. This CDR3 has 13 residues. Germline-derived CDR1 and CDR2 are KGHSH and LQKENI.

This clone was seen more than once but under ten times. V is TRBV19 and J is TRBJ1-2; unclear D gene. The V end was cut by 3 bases, the J end by 10 bases, with 18 bases between. CDR3 length: 14 amino acids. Looked up from germline, CDR1 is LNHDA and CDR2 is SQIVND (reference sequence). The CDR3 spells CASSIGQIGGAYTF. In nucleotides, the CDR3 is TGTGCCAGTAGTATCGGCCAAATAGGAGGAGCCTACACCTTC.

This clone was counted only a few times. The CDR3 sequence: CASSIGAAIGNTEAFF. The CDR3 nucleotides read TGTGCCAGTAGTATAGGGGCAGCTATCGGAAACACTGAAGCTTTCTTT. The J gene is TRBJ1-1, the V gene TRBV19; D is undetermined. Germline V gene sequence: CDR1 LNHDA, CDR2 SQIVND (reference sequence). The V gene lost 1 base and the J gene lost 2 bases, with 14 bases spanning the gap. The CDR3 loop spans 16 amino acids.